The 18 T cell receptor beta chains below were found in one sample sequenced in a study of shared clonotypes between healthy human individuals. Profiling relied on immunoSEQ multiplex PCR, and the TCRdb table lists in-frame clones only, not all of them. The data show under 120,000 clones, approximately 70% seen once. Sequences were obtained from memory CD8+ T cells sorted from blood. This sample's subset: CD45RO+ cells pooled with CCR7-negative TemRA cells. These receptors all come from a woman under 40 in good health.

This clone was detected many times. One junction end does not reproduce the germline sequence, and a read error may be involved. The same CDR3 also results from other DNA sequences found in this sample. V is TRBV7-8 and J is TRBJ2-7; TRBD2 aligns across 10 bases. The CDR3 is 16 amino acids. From germline, CDR1 is SGHVS and CDR2 FQNEAQ. The CDR3 sequence is CASSQGLAVSSYEQYF. CDR3 DNA sequence: TGCGCCAGCAGCCAAGGACTAGCGGTTTCATCCTACGAGCAGTACTTC.

Worth noting for this clone: A far larger clone is one base from this, pointing to a likely read error. The chain joins TRBV5-6 to TRBJ2-7; 10 bases are a match to TRBD2. CDR1 and CDR2 (germline): SGHDT, YYEEEE. CDR3 size: 16 residues. The CDR3 here is CASSQGLAVSSYEQYF. The CDR3 DNA reads as TGCGCCAGCAGCCAAGGACTAGCGGTTTCATCCTACGAGCAGTACTTC.

This clone was recorded a few times. The junction differs from germline at one of its ends, possibly a read error. Within the sample, other DNA sequences also encode this same CDR3. The chain is built from TRBV4-1 and TRBJ1-1, with D possibly being TRBD1 (5 bases). CDR3 length equals 14 residues. Germline V gene lookup returns CDR1 MGHRA and CDR2 YSYEKL. The CDR3 sequence is CASSASTENTEAFF. The CDR3 DNA follows: TGTGCCAGCAGCGCCTCGACAGAGAACACTGAAGCTTTCTTT.

This sequence joins TRBV27 and TRBJ2-2; D possibly corresponds to TRBD2 (6 bases). The ends were cut back, 2 bases at V and 5 bases at J, with 12 bases in the middle. Germline CDR1 is MNHEY and CDR2 is SMNVEV (reference sequence). The CDR3 covers 15 residues. This CDR3 reads CASSLNGRGTGELFF. The CDR3 DNA sequence: TGTGCCAGCAGTTTAAACGGGAGAGGTACCGGGGAGCTGTTTTTT.

A few counts support this clone. The chain carries TRBV6-1 and TRBJ2-1; TRBD2 matches 15 bases. In germline, CDR1 is MNHNS, CDR2 SASEGT. CDR3 size: 15 residues. J was trimmed by 8 bases and V by 8 bases; bases with no gene match: 7. The CDR3 bases are TGTGCCAGCGGTGGACTAGCGGGAGGGCCGGATGAGCAGTTCTTC. Protein product: CASGGLAGGPDEQFF.

J is TRBJ2-5 and V is TRBV20-1; TRBD2 is a possible D gene (6 bases). The end of the DNA aligns better with TRBJ2-7, so the J call may be wrong. Germline CDR1 reads DFQATT; CDR2 reads SNEGSKA (reference sequence). The CDR3 totals 11 residues. For the CDR3, the DNA is TGCAGTGCTGGGTGGGGGGTCGAGCAGTACTTC. Its translation: CSAGWGVEQYF.

The chain couples TRBV27 to TRBJ2-7; tentative D call: TRBD1 (6 bases). V was clipped by 2 bases and J by 4 bases, with 12 bases between them. Germline V CDR1 and CDR2: MNHEY, SMNVEV (reference sequence). The CDR3 consists of 14 residues. CDR3 DNA: TGTGCCAGCAGTTTAAGGGGACATGTATACGAGCAGTACTTC. Its translation is CASSLRGHVYEQYF.

For this clone: Distinct nucleotide sequences in the sample also encode this CDR3. This rearrangement joins TRBV14 to TRBJ2-3; 7 nucleotides agree with TRBD1. The CDR3 spans 13 residues. Germline assignment: CDR1 SGHDN and CDR2 FVKESK. The ends lost 1 base at V and 8 bases at J; junction bases unmatched: 3. CDR3 in DNA: TGTGCCAGCAGCCAAGTCGAGGGGGCTACGCAGTATTTT. Its translation is CASSQVEGATQYF.

The V and J genes are TRBV4-1 and TRBJ2-7, with D unclear. V lost 0 bases and J 1 base, leaving 7 bases between the germline ends. This CDR3 is built from 14 residues. Germline CDR1 is MGHRA and CDR2 is YSYEKL. The CDR3 DNA sequence: TGCGCCAGCAGCCAAGAAAGGGAATCCTACGAGCAGTACTTC. Its protein product is CASSQERESYEQYF.

The genes are TRBV11-3 and TRBJ2-2; a possible D gene is TRBD1 (6 bases). The length of the CDR3 is 13 residues. V lost 6 bases and J 7 bases, leaving 12 bases between the germline ends. Germline CDR1 reads SGHNT; CDR2 reads YENEEA. CDR3 in DNA: TGTGCCAGCAGAGAACAGGGAGACGGGGAGCTGTTTTTT. Translation: CASREQGDGELFF. The entire variable domain, with the rest obtained from reference TRBV11-3 and TRBJ2-2, is as follows: EAGVVQSPRYKIIEKKQPVAFWCNPISGHNTLYWYLQNLGQGPELLIRYENEEAVDDSQLPKDRFSAERLKGVDSTLKIQPAELGDSAVYLCASREQGDGELFFGEGSRLTVL.

This chain uses TRBV10-1 with TRBJ2-5; the D is unclear. Trimming shortened V by 11 bases and J by 2 bases, and 18 bases separated the two germline ends. Germline V CDR1 and CDR2: WNHNN, SYGVQD (reference sequence). The CDR3 length is 14 residues. CDR3 protein: CAGIREATQETQYF. CDR3 sequence (DNA): TGCGCCGGAATAAGGGAAGCCACACAAGAGACCCAGTACTTC.

The chain combines TRBV6-4 with TRBJ1-6; D not certain. Trimming took 0 bases from V and 5 from J, leaving 8 bases between them. The length of the CDR3 is 15 residues. Germline CDR1 is MRHNA and CDR2 is SNTAGT. CDR3 DNA: TGTGCCAGCAGTGACTCGACCGGGAATAATTCACCCCTCCACTTT. Protein: CASSDSTGNNSPLHF.

This clone was counted a few times. The chain combines TRBV19 with TRBJ2-1, with TRBD2 matching 10 bases. Germline CDR1 is LNHDA and CDR2 is SQIVND (reference sequence). The V and J ends lost 5 bases and 8 bases, in that order; junction bases with no gene match: 9. The CDR3 has 15 amino acids. The chain's CDR3 is CASSLASGSYDEQFF. The CDR3 DNA sequence: TGTGCCAGTAGTCTGGCTAGCGGGAGTTACGATGAGCAGTTCTTC.

This clone was recorded once. The chain employs TRBV6-5 and TRBJ2-7; tentatively, D is TRBD1 or TRBD2 (5 bases each). V lost 6 bases to trimming and J lost 2 bases, with 11 bases between them. The CDR3 length is 13 residues. CDR1 is MNHEY and CDR2 is SVGAGI in the germline V gene. The CDR3 nucleotides read TGTGCCAGCAGCCGGGACGGGACCTACGAGCAGTACTTC. Its protein is CASSRDGTYEQYF.

This clone was observed once. V and J are TRBV27 and TRBJ1-1; D possibly corresponds to TRBD1 (5 bases). Germline V gives CDR1 MNHEY, CDR2 SMNVEV (reference sequence). The length of the CDR3 is 16 residues. The V and J ends lost 5 bases and 1 base respectively, with 17 bases between them. The CDR3 loop is CASSGIRGRPNTEAFF. In DNA, the CDR3 is TGTGCCAGCAGTGGGATTCGGGGACGGCCGAACACTGAAGCTTTCTTT.

The sample holds a few counts of this clone. This chain joins TRBV28 and TRBJ2-7; D is perhaps TRBD1 (6 bases). The germline V and J ends were trimmed by 5 bases and 5 bases, with 19 bases remaining between them. The CDR3 totals 15 residues. Per the germline V gene, CDR1 is MDHEN and CDR2 is SYDVKM. This CDR3 reads CASSRTLGAIHEQYF. In DNA form, the CDR3 reads TGTGCCAGCAGTCGAACTCTGGGGGCGATCCACGAGCAGTACTTC.

This sequence joins TRBV27 and TRBJ2-1; D is possibly TRBD1 (6 bases). V lost 2 bases and J 1 base, leaving 18 bases between the germline ends. The CDR3 consists of 18 residues. Germline CDR1 is MNHEY and CDR2 is SMNVEV (reference sequence). CDR3 coding DNA: TGTGCCAGCAGTTTAGTAGCCCCTGGGGGCACGTCCTACAATGAGCAGTTCTTC. Translated: CASSLVAPGGTSYNEQFF.

The CDR3, as DNA: TGTGCCAGCAGCCAAGGACAGGGGGAAGGAAACACCATATATTTT. This translates into CASSQGQGEGNTIYF. J is TRBJ1-3 and V is TRBV5-4; 10 bases are a match to TRBD1. Germline assignment: CDR1 SGHNT and CDR2 YYREEE (reference sequence). The J segment lost 4 bases and the V segment lost 4 bases, leaving 5 bases of the junction unmatched. CDR3 length: 15 amino acids.